This T cell receptor beta chain emerged from a study of CD8 T cells in Susac syndrome. Overall study findings and caveats: As the study acknowledged, the number of individuals in its TCR sequencing and HLA analysis was relatively small.

In this sample, this clonotype turned up once. The antigen is not known. Random hexamers were used to reverse transcribe an amount of about 0.45 to 1 ug RNA. immunoSEQ multiplex PCR amplified TCR beta CDR3 across 54 Vbeta, 13 Jbeta. TCRdb passed the immunoSEQ multiplex PCR reads through MiXCR, listing each CDR3 protein once. The table includes some 75,000 distinct CDR3 sequences, 90% to 95% detected once. The V gene's germline CDR1 is MNHNS and CDR2 SASEGT. Trimming removed 4 bases from V and 5 bases from J, with 11 bases in between. This CDR3 spans 13 amino acids. Diagnostic criteria for definite or probable disease, in their recently defined form, were met by the patients with Susac syndrome. Negative isolation yielded CD4+ and CD8+ T cells, and FACS enriched TEMRA cells.

The genes are TRBV6-1 and TRBJ2-5, with D hard to call. The receptor's source is a human donor with Susac syndrome. Source material: CD8+ T cells from PBMCs. The CDR3 here is CASSARSQETQYF. The CDR3 DNA reads TGTGCCAGCAGTGCGCGAAGTCAGGAGACCCAGTACTTC.